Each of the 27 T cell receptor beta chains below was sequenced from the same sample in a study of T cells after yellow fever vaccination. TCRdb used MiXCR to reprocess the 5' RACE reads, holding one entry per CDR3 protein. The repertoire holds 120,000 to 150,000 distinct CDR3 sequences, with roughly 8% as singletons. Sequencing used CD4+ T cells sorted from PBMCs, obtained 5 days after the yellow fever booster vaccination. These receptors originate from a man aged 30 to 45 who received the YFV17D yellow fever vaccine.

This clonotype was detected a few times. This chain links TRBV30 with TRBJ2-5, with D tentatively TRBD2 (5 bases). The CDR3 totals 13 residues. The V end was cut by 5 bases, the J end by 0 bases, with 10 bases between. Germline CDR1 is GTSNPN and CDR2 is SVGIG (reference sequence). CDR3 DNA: TGTGCCTGGGAGGGAGCAAACCAAGAGACCCAGTACTTC. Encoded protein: CAWEGANQETQYF.

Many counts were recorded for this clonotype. CDR3 sequence: CASSLGGRDEKLFF. The CDR3 DNA follows: TGTGCCAGCAGCTTGGGAGGGCGGGATGAAAAACTGTTTTTT. The rearrangement joins TRBV11-2 to TRBJ1-4; D unclear. This CDR3 has 14 residues. Trimming removed 3 bases from V and 6 bases from J, with 11 bases in between. Germline V gives CDR1 SGHAT, CDR2 FQNNGV.

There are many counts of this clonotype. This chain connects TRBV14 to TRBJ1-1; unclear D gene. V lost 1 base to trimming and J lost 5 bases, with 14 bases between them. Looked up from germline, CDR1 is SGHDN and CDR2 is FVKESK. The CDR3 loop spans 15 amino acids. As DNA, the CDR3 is TGTGCCAGCAGCCAAGGGCCCCAGAGTACGACTGAAGCTTTCTTT. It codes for CASSQGPQSTTEAFF.

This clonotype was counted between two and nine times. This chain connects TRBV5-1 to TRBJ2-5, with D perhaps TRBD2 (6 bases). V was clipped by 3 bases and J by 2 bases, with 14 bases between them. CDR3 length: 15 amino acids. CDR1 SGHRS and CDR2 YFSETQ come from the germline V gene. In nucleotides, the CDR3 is TGCGCCAGCAGCTCATTTAGCGGAAGTCAAGAGACCCAGTACTTC. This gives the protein CASSSFSGSQETQYF.

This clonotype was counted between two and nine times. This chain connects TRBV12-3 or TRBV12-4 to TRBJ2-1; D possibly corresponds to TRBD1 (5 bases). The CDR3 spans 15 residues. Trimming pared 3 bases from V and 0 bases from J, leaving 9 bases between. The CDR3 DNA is TGTGCCAGCAGTTTTCAAGGGGCCTCCTACAATGAGCAGTTCTTC. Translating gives CASSFQGASYNEQFF.

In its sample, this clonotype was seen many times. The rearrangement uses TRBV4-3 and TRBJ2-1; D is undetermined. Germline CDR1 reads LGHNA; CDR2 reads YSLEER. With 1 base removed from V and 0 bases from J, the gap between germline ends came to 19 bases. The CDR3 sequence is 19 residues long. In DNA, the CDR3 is TGCGCCAGCAGCCAAGTTAACTCAGGCCCCTCTGCCTCCTACAATGAGCAGTTCTTC. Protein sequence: CASSQVNSGPSASYNEQFF.

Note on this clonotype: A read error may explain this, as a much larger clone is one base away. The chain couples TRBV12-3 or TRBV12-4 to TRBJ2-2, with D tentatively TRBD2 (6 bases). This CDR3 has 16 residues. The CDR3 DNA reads TGTGCCAGCAGGGCGGGTCCTTTCACAGTTGGCGGGGAGCTGGTTTTT. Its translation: CASRAGPFTVGGELVF.

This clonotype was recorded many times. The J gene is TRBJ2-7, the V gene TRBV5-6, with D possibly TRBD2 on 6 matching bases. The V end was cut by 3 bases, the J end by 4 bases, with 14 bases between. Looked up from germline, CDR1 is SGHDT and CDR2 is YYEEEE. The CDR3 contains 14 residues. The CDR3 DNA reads TGTGCCAGCAGCTGGGGACTCTCGGGTTACGAGCAGTACTTC. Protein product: CASSWGLSGYEQYF.

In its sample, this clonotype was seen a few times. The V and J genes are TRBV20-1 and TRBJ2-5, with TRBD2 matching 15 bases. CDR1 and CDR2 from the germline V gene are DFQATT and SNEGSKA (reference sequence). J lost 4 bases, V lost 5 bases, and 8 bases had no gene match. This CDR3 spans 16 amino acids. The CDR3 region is CSAWTSGRAKGETQYF. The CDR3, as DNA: TGCAGTGCTTGGACTAGCGGGAGGGCCAAGGGAGAGACCCAGTACTTC.

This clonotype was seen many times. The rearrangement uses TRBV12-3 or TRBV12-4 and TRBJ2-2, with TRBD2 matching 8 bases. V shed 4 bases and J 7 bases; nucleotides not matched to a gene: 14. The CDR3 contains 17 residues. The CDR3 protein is CASSSVVPGGRIGELFF. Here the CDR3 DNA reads TGTGCCAGCAGTTCCGTAGTACCGGGAGGGCGAATCGGGGAGCTGTTTTTT.

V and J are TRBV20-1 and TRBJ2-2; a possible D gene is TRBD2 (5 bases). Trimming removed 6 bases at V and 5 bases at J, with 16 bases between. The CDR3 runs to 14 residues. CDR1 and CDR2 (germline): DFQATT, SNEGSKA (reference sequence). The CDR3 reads CSASSPQRTGELFF. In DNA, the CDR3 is TGCAGTGCCTCTAGCCCTCAGCGGACCGGGGAGCTGTTTTTT.

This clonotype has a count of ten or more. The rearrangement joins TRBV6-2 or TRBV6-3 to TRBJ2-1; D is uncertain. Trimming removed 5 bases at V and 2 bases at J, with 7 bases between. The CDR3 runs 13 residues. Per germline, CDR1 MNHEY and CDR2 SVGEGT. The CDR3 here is CASSLSAYNEQFF. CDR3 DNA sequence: TGTGCCAGCAGTCTCTCCGCCTACAATGAGCAGTTCTTC.

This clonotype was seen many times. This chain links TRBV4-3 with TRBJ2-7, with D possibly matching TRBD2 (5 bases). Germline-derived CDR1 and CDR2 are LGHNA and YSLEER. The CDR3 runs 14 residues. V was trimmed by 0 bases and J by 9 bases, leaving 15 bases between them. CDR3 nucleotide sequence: TGCGCCAGCAGCCAAGATACGGGCCTCGGAGGGCAGTACTTC. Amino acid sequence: CASSQDTGLGGQYF.

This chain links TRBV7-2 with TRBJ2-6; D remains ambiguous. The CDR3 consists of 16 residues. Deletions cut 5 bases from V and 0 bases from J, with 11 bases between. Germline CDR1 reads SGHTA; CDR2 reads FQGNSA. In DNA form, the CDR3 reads TGTGCCAGCAGCCACCCGACGAGCTCTGGGGCCAACGTCCTGACTTTC. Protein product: CASSHPTSSGANVLTF.

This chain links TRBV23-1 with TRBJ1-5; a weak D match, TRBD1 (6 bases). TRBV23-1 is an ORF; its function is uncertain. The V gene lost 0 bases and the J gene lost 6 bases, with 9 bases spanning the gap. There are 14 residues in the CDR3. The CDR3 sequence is CASSQSPRGQPQHF. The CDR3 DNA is TGCGCCAGCAGTCAATCCCCCAGGGGTCAGCCCCAGCATTTT.

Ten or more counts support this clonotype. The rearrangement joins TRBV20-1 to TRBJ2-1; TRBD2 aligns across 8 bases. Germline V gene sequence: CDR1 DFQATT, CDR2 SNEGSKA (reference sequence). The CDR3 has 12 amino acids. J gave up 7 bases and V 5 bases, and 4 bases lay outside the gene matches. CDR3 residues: CSAGPGGNEQFF. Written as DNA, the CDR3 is TGCAGTGCTGGACCGGGGGGGAATGAGCAGTTCTTC.

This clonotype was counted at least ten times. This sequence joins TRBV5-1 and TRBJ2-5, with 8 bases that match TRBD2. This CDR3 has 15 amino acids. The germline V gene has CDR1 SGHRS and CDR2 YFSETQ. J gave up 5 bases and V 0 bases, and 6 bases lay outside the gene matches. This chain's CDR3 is CASSLVLAGGETQYF. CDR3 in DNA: TGCGCCAGCAGCTTGGTTCTAGCGGGTGGTGAGACCCAGTACTTC.

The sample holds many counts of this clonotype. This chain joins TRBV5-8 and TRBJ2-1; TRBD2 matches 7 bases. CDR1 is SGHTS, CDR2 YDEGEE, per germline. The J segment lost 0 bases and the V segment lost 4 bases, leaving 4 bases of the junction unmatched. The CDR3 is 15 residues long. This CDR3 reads CASSQGTNSYNEQFF. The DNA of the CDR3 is TGTGCCAGCAGCCAAGGGACTAACTCCTACAATGAGCAGTTCTTC. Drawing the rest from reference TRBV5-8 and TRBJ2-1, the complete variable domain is EAGVTQSPTHLIKTRGQQATLRCSPISGHTSVYWYQQALGLGLQFLLWYDEGEERNRGNFPPRFSGRQFPNYSSELNVNALELEDSALYLCASSQGTNSYNEQFFGPGTRLTVL.

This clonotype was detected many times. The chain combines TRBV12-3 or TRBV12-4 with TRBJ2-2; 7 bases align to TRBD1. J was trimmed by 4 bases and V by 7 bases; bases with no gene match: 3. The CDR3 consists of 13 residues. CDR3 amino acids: CASTYRGTGELFF. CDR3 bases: TGTGCCAGCACGTACAGGGGCACCGGGGAGCTGTTTTTT.

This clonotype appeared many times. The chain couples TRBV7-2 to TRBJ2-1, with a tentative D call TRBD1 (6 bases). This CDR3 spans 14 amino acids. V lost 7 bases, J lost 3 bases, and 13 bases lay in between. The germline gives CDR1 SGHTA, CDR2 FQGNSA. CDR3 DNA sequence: TGTGCCAGCACCCCGGACAGTTTCTACAATGAGCAGTTCTTC. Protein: CASTPDSFYNEQFF.

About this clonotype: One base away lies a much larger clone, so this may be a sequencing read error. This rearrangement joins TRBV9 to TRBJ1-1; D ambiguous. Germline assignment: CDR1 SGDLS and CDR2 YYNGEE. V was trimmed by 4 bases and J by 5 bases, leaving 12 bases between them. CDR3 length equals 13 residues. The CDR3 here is CASSLSGRTEAFF. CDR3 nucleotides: TGTGCCAGCAGCCTCTCCGGTCGGACTGAAGCTTTCTTT.

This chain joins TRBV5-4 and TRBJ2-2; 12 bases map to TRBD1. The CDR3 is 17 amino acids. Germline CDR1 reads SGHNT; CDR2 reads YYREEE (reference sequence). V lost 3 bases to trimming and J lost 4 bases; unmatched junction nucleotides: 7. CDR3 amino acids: CASSSGTGGRGTGELFF. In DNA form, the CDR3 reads TGTGCCAGCAGCTCCGGGACAGGGGGCAGAGGCACCGGGGAGCTGTTTTTT. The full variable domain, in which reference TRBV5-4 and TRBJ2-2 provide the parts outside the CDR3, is ETGVTQSPTHLIKTRGQQVTLRCSSQSGHNTVSWYQQALGQGPQFIFQYYREEENGRGNFPPRFSGLQFPNYSSELNVNALELDDSALYLCASSSGTGGRGTGELFFGEGSRLTVL.

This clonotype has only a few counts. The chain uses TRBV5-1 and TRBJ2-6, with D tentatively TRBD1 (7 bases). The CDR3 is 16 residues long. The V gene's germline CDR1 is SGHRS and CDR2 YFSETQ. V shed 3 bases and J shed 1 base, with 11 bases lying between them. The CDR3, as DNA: TGCGCCAGCAGCTCGCAGGGGGGATCTGGGGCCAACGTCCTGACTTTC. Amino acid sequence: CASSSQGGSGANVLTF.

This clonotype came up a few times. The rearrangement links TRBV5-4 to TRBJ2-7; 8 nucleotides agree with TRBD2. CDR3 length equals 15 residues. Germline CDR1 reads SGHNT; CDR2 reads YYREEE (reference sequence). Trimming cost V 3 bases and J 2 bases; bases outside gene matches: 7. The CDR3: CASSSRTSLTYEQYF. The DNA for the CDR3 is TGTGCCAGCAGCTCCCGGACTAGCTTGACCTACGAGCAGTACTTC.

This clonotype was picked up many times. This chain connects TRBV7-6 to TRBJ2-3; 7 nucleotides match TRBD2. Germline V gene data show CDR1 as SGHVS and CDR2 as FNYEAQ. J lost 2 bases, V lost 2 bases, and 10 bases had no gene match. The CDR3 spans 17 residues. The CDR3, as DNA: TGTGCCAGCAGCTTAAAACCCCTTAGCGGGCCCACAGATACGCAGTATTTT. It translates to CASSLKPLSGPTDTQYF.

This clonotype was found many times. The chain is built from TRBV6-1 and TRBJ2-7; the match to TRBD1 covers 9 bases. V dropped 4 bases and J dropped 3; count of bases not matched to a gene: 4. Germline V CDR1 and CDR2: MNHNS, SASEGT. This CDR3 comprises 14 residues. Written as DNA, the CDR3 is TGTGCCAGCAGTGTGGCGGACAGGGGCTACGAGCAGTACTTC. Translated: CASSVADRGYEQYF.

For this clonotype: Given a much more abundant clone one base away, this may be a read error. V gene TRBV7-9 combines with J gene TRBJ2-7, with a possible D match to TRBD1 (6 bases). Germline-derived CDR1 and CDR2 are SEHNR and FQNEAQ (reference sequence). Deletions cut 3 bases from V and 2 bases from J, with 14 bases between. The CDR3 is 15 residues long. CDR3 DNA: TGTGCCAGCAGCTTTGGTAGACAGGAGACCTACGAGCAGTACTTC. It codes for CASSFGRQETYEQYF.